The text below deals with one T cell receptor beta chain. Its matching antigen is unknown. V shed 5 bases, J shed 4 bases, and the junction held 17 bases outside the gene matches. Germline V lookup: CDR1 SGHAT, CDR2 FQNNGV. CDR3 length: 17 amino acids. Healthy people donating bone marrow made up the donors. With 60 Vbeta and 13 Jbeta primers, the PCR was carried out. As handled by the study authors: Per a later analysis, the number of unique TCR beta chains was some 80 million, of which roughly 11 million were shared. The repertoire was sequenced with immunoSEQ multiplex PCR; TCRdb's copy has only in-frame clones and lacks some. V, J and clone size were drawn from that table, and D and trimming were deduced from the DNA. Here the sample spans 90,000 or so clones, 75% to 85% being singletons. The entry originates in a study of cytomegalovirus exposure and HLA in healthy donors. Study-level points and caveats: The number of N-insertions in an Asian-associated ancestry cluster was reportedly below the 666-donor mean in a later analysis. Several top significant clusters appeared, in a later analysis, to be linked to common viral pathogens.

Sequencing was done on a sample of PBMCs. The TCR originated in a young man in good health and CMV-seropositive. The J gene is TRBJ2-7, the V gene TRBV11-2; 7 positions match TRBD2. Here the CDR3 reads CASSPYRYGTTGYEQYF. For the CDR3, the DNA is TGTGCCAGCAGCCCTTACAGATATGGGACTACAGGTTACGAGCAGTACTTC.